The clone carrying this TCR beta chain was detected a few times. TCRdb passed the 5' RACE reads through MiXCR, listing each CDR3 protein once. There are around 64,000 distinct CDR3 sequences in the sample; about a sixth occur only once, and around 6% lies in the top ten. The germline gives CDR1 DFQATT, CDR2 SNEGSKA (reference sequence). This CDR3 contains 14 residues. The junction had 3 bases not matched to a gene; V was cut back by 5 bases and J by 0 bases. This sample was taken from a study of HIV-infected patients and healthy controls. The sequenced sample consisted of CD4+ T cells from blood. The chain carries TRBV20-1 and TRBJ1-5, with 8 bases lining up with TRBD1. This receptor was obtained from a human donor in good health. CDR3 loop: CSALDRVSNQPQHF. For the CDR3, the DNA is TGCAGTGCTTTGGACAGGGTTAGCAATCAGCCCCAGCATTTT.